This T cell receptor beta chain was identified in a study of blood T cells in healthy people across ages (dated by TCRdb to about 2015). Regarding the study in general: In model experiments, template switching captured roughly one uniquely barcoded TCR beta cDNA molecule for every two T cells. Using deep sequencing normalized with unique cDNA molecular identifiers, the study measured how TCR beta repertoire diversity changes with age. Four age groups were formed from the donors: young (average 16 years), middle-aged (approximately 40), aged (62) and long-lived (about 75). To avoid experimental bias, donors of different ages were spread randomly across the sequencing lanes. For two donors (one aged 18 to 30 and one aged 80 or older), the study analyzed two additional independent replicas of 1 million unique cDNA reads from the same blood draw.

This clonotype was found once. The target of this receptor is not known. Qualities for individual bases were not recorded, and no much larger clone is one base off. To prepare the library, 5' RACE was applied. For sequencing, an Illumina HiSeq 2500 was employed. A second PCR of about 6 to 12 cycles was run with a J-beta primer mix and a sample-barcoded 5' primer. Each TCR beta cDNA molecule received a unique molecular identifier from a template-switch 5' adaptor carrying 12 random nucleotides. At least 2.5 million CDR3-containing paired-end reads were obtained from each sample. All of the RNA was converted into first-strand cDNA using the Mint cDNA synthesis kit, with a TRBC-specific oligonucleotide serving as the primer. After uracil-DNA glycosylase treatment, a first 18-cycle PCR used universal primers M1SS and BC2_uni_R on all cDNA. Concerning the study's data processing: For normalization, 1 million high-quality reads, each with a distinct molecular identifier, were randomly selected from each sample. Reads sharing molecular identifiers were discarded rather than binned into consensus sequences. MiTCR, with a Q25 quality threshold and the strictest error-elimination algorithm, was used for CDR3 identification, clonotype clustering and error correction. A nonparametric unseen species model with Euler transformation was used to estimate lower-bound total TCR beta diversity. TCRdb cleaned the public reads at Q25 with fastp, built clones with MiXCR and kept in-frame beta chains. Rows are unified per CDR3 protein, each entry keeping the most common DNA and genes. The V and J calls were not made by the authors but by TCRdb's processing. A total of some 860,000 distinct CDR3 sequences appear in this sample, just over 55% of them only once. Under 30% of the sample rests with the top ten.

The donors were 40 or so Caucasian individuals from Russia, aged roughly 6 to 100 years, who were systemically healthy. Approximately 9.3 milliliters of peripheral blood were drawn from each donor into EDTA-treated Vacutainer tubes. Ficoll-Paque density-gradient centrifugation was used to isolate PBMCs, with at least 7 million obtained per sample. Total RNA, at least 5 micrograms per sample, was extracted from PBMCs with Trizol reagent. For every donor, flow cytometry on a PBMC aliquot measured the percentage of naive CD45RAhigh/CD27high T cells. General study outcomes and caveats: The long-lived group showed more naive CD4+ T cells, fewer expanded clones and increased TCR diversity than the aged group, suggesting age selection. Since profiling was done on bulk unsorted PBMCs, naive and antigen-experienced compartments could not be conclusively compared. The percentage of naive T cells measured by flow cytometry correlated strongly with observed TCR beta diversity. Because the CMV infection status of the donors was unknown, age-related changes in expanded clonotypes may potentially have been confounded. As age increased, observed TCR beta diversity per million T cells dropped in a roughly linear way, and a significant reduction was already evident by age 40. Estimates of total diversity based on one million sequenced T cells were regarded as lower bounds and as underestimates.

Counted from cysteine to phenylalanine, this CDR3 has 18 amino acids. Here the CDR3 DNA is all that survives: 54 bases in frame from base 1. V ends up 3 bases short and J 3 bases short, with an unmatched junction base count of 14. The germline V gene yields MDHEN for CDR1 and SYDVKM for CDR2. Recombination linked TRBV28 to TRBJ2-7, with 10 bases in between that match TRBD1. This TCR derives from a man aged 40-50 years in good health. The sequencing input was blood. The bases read TGTGCCAGCAGTTTTCCTTCGAAGCGGACAGGGGGTTTCTACGAGCAGTACTTC. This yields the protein CASSFPSKRTGGFYEQYF.